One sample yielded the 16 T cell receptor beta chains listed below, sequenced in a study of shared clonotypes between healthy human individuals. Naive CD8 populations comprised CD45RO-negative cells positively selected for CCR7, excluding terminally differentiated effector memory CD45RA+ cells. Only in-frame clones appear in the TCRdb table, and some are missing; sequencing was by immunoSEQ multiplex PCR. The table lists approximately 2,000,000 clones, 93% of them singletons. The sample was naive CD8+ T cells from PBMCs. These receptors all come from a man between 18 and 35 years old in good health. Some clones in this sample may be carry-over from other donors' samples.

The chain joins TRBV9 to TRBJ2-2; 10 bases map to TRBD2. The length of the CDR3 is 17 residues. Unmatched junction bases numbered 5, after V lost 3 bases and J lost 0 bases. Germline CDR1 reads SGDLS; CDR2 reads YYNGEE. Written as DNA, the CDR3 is TGTGCCAGCAGCGCCCGGACTAGCGGAACGAACACCGGGGAGCTGTTTTTT. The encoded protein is CASSARTSGTNTGELFF.

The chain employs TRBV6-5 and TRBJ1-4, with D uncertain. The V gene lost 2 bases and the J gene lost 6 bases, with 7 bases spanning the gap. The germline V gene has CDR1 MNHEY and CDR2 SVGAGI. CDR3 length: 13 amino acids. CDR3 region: CASSYGEDEKLFF. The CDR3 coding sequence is TGTGCCAGCAGTTACGGAGAGGATGAAAAACTGTTTTTT.

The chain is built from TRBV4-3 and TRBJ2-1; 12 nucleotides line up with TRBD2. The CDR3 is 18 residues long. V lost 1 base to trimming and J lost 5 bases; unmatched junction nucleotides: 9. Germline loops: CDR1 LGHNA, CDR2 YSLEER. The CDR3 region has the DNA TGCGCCAGCAGCCAAGGTCTATCTGCTAGCGGGAGGGACAATGAGCAGTTCTTC. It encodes CASSQGLSASGRDNEQFF.

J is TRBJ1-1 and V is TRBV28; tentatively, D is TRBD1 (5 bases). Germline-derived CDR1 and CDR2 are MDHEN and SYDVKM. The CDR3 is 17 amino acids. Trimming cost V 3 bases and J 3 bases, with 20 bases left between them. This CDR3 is CASSFLPGWEIYTEAFF. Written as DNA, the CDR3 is TGTGCCAGCAGTTTCCTGCCAGGGTGGGAGATTTACACTGAAGCTTTCTTT.

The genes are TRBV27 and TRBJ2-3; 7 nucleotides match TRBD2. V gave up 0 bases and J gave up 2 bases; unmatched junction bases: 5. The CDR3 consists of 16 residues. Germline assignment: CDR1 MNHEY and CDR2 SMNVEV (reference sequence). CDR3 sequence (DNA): TGTGCCAGCAGTTTATCCCTAGCGGTTACCACAGATACGCAGTATTTT. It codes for CASSLSLAVTTDTQYF.

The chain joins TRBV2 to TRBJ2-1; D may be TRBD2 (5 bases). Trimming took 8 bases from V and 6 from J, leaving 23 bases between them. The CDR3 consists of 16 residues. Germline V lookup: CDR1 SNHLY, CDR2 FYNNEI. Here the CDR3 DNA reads TGTGCCAGCCCGCCCCGCCGGGGATCTCGGTCCAATGAGCAGTTCTTC. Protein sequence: CASPPRRGSRSNEQFF. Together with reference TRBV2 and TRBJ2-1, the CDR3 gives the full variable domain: EPEVTQTPSHQVTQMGQEVILRCVPISNHLYFYWYRQILGQKVEFLVSFYNNEISEKSEIFDDQFSVERPDGSNFTLKIRSTKLEDSAMYFCASPPRRGSRSNEQFFGPGTRLTVL.

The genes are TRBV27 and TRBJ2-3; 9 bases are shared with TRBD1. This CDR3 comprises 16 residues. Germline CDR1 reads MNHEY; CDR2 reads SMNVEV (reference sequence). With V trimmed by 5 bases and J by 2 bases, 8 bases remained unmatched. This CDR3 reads CASSPARTGATDTQYF. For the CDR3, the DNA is TGTGCCAGCAGTCCCGCACGGACAGGGGCCACAGATACGCAGTATTTT.

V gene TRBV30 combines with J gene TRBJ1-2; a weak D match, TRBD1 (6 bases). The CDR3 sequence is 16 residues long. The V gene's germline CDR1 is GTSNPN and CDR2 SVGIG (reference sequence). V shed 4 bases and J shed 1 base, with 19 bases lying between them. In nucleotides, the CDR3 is TGTGCCTGGATTACAGGACAGAGAACCTATAACTATGGCTACACCTTC. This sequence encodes CAWITGQRTYNYGYTF. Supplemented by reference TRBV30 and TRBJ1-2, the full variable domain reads SQTIHQWPATLVQPVGSPLSLECTVEGTSNPNLYWYRQAAGRGLQLLFYSVGIGQISSEVPQNLSASRPQDRQFILSSKKLLLSDSGFYLCAWITGQRTYNYGYTFGSGTRLTVV.

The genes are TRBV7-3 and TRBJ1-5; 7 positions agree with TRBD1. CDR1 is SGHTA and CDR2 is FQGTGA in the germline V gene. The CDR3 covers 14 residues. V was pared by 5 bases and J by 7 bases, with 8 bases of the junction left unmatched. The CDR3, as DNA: TGTGCCAGCAGCCTGACAGGGATTGGCCAGCCCCAGCATTTT. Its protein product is CASSLTGIGQPQHF.

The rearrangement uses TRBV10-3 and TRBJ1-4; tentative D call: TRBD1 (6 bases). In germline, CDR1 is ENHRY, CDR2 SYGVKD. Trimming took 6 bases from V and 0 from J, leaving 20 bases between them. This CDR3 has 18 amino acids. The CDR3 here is CAISVERGPGATNEKLFF. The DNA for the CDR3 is TGTGCCATCAGCGTTGAACGGGGACCAGGGGCAACTAATGAAAAACTGTTTTTT.

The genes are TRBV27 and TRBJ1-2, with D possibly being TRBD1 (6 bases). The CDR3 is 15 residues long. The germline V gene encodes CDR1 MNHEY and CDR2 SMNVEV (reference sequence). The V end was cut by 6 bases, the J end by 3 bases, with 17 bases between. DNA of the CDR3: TGTGCCAGCAGACAGGGTCCGGGGGGGTACTATGGCTACACCTTC. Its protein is CASRQGPGGYYGYTF.

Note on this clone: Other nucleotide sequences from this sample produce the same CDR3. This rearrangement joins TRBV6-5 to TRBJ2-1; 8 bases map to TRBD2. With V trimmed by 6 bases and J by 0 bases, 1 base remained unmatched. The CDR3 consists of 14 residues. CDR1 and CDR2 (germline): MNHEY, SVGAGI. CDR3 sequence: CASSSGSSYNEQFF. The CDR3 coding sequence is TGTGCCAGCAGCAGCGGGAGCTCCTACAATGAGCAGTTCTTC.

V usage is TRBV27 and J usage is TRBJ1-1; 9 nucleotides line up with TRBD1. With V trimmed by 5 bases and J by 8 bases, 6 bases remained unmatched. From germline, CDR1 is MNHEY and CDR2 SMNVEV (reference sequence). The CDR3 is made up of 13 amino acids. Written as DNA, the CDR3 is TGTGCCAGCAGTCCCTTGACAGGGGGAGAAGCTTTCTTT. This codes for CASSPLTGGEAFF.

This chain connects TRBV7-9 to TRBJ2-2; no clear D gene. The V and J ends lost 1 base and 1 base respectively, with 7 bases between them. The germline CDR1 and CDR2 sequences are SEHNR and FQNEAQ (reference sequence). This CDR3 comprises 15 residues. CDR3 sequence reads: CASSLVGENTGELFF. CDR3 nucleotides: TGTGCCAGCAGCTTAGTCGGCGAGAACACCGGGGAGCTGTTTTTT.

The CDR3 loop is CASSQDRGQGPSHEQYF. As DNA, the CDR3 is TGCGCCAGCAGCCAAGATCGAGGACAGGGACCATCCCACGAGCAGTACTTC. The J gene is TRBJ2-7, the V gene TRBV4-3, with 8 bases identical to TRBD1. The CDR3 has 17 amino acids. Trimming took 0 bases from V and 5 from J; bases not matched to a gene: 12. In germline, CDR1 is LGHNA, CDR2 YSLEER.

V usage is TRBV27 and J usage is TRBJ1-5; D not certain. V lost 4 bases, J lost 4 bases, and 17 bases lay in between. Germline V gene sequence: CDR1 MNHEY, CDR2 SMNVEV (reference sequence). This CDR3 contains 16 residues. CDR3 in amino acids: CASSYTPPPLNQPQHF. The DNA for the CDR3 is TGTGCCAGCAGTTATACCCCACCGCCTCTTAATCAGCCCCAGCATTTT.